This T cell receptor beta chain emerged from a study of circulating and synovial CD4+ cells in juvenile arthritis. Concerning this clone itself: Its antigen remains unknown.

The repertoire was sequenced with immunoSEQ multiplex PCR; TCRdb's copy has only in-frame clones and lacks some. The sample yields about 14,000 clones, over 70% seen once. Patients with active juvenile idiopathic arthritis donated these samples. The germline V gene has CDR1 LNHDA and CDR2 SQIVND (reference sequence). Trimming took 4 bases from V and 4 from J, leaving 16 bases between them. CDR3 length: 16 amino acids. Whole-study results and caveats: Compared with bulk blood, circulating pathogenic-like lymphocytes shared substantially more CDR3 sequences with synovial T cells.

Sequenced input: CD4+ T cells from synovial fluid. This TCR was recovered from a human patient with juvenile idiopathic arthritis. Some clones in this sample may be carry-over from other donors' samples. The chain uses TRBV19 and TRBJ1-4; tentatively, D is TRBD1 (6 bases). DNA of the CDR3: TGTGCCAGTAGTACCTACGGACAGACCGATAATGAAAAACTGTTTTTT. Translation: CASSTYGQTDNEKLFF.